The source of this T cell receptor beta chain is a study of cytomegalovirus exposure and HLA in healthy donors. Overall study findings and caveats: The authors excluded some V segments, including TRBV6-2 and TRBV6-3, as indistinguishable.

CDR1 is SNHLY, CDR2 FYNNEI, per germline. The CDR3 is 13 amino acids. The V and J ends lost 11 bases and 8 bases, in that order; junction bases with no gene match: 14. Of note for this clone: Its target is unknown.

This PCR relied on a set of 60 Vbeta primers and 13 Jbeta primers. Profiled with immunoSEQ multiplex PCR; TCRdb holds only in-frame clones, not every one. The sample contains some 86,000 clones, roughly three quarters of which appear only once. V and J are TRBV2 and TRBJ1-2, with TRBD1 identical over 7 bases. The sequenced material came from PBMCs. This clonotype originated in a woman in her 40s in good health and CMV-seropositive. The CDR3 DNA reads TGTGCCGGCCAGGGACAGCTCTATAACGGCTACACCTTC. As protein: CAGQGQLYNGYTF.